A selection of T cell receptor beta chains follows, all from one sample in a study of technical replicates of blood from a few donors. Assay: immunoSEQ multiplex PCR; the TCRdb copy retains only in-frame clones and omits some. The sample includes 75,000 to 100,000 clones, 90% to 95% of them seen just once. The sample taken for sequencing was T cells isolated from PBMCs. Receptor source: a human donor in good health. The conserved cysteine and the conserved F or W are not part of the CDR3 here. Each record gives: V gene, CDR3 protein.

>TRBV6-5
ASRTSIIHYTQY
>TRBV27
ASRLSANTGELF
>TRBV4-1
ASSPLGLGYGYT
>TRBV25-1
ASGTGPNTEAF
>TRBV5-1
ASSKGTPSSGNTIY
>TRBV6-1
ASRRDSTYEQY
>TRBV25-1
ASSGGGYGIKANEQF
>TRBV28
ASSPPGQPNTEAF
>TRBV27
ASSRTPGHGYT
>TRBV9
ASSVEGGELF
>TRBV18
ASKRDRANYGYT
>TRBV30
AWSQAYEQF
>TRBV27
ASRQGDETQY
>TRBV12-5
ASGLGLRVDTYNEQF
>TRBV29-1
SVEDGDSGSRADTQY